The 27 T cell receptor beta chains below come from one sample, sequenced in a study of blood T cells in healthy people across ages. PCR was performed a second time for about 7 to 12 cycles using a sample-barcoded 5' primer and a J-beta primer mix. MiXCR, run by TCRdb on the 5' RACE reads, gives a single entry per CDR3 protein. This table has about 800,000 distinct CDR3 sequences, around 25% appearing once. The data also belong to a second study, concerning T cells of mothers and their children.

The sequencing input was blood. The receptors were sampled from a boy between 10 and 17 years old in good health.

This clonotype was counted only a few times. The CDR3 reads CASSFLAGPKLFF. CDR3 in DNA: TGTGCCAGCAGCTTCCTCGCTGGCCCAAAACTGTTTTTT. The chain joins TRBV7-9 to TRBJ1-4, with D uncertain. Trimming took 3 bases from V and 10 from J, leaving 12 bases between them. This CDR3 has 13 residues. CDR1 and CDR2 (germline): SEHNR, FQNEAQ (reference sequence).

The chain employs TRBV29-1 and TRBJ2-3; D remains ambiguous. Germline CDR1 is SQVTM and CDR2 is ANQGSEA. Between the trimmed V and J ends, which lost 6 bases and 4 bases, there was a span of 11 bases. CDR3 size: 12 residues. CDR3 nucleotide sequence: TGCAGCGTCGCCAATGGCCCAGATACGCAGTATTTT. This sequence encodes CSVANGPDTQYF.

The rearrangement uses TRBV3-1 and TRBJ2-1, with a possible D match to TRBD2 (6 bases). There are 15 residues in the CDR3. Germline V gives CDR1 LGHDT, CDR2 YNNKEL (reference sequence). The germline V and J ends were trimmed by 4 bases and 0 bases, with 10 bases remaining between them. The CDR3 sequence: CASSRRESSYNEQFF. The CDR3 DNA follows: TGTGCCAGCAGCCGGCGGGAAAGCTCCTACAATGAGCAGTTCTTC.

CDR3 in amino acids: CSAQGDSNYGYTF. CDR3 sequence (DNA): TGCAGCGCTCAAGGAGACTCTAACTATGGCTACACCTTC. V is TRBV29-1 and J is TRBJ1-2; D is unclear. Germline V gene data show CDR1 as SQVTM and CDR2 as ANQGSEA. V dropped 7 bases and J dropped 0 bases, with 12 bases sitting between them. This CDR3 spans 13 amino acids.

This clonotype was seen a few times. This chain connects TRBV28 to TRBJ2-7, with 7 bases that match TRBD2. CDR1 and CDR2 from the germline V gene are MDHEN and SYDVKM. V gave up 1 base and J gave up 2 bases; unmatched junction bases: 5. This CDR3 is built from 15 residues. The CDR3 region is CASSLYTSDPYEQYF. The CDR3 coding sequence is TGTGCCAGCAGTTTATACACTAGCGACCCCTACGAGCAGTACTTC.

There are a few counts of this clonotype. The chain carries TRBV13 and TRBJ2-3, with 9 bases aligning to TRBD2. The CDR3 contains 19 residues. The V gene end was trimmed by 0 bases and the J gene end by 2 bases; junction bases not matched to a gene: 12. The germline CDR1 and CDR2 sequences are PRHDT and FYEKMQ (reference sequence). This chain's CDR3 is CASSLGLASGDPFTDTQYF. Written as DNA, the CDR3 is TGTGCCAGCAGCTTAGGCTTGGCTAGCGGGGACCCTTTCACAGATACGCAGTATTTT.

V is TRBV12-3 or TRBV12-4 and J is TRBJ2-7; TRBD1 agrees at 10 bases. CDR3 length equals 15 residues. With V trimmed by 3 bases and J by 3 bases, 5 bases remained unmatched. CDR3 residues: CASSFRGQGRYEQYF. CDR3 nucleotides: TGTGCCAGCAGTTTTAGGGGACAGGGGCGCTACGAGCAGTACTTC.

This clonotype was counted only a few times. The genes are TRBV7-9 and TRBJ2-7; 9 positions agree with TRBD1. The trim removed 2 bases at V and 0 bases at J, leaving 5 bases unmatched. Germline CDR1 SEHNR, CDR2 FQNEAQ (reference sequence). The CDR3 runs to 16 residues. The CDR3 loop is CASSLPDRGPSYEQYF. CDR3 nucleotides: TGTGCCAGCAGCTTACCGGACAGGGGACCCTCCTACGAGCAGTACTTC.

The table lists this clonotype with a few counts. The chain links TRBV30 to TRBJ2-3; 12 bases line up with TRBD2. The trim removed 3 bases at V and 5 bases at J, leaving 9 bases unmatched. CDR3 length equals 16 residues. Germline-derived CDR1 and CDR2 are GTSNPN and SVGIG (reference sequence). The CDR3 region is CAWRSGLAGPRDTQYF. In nucleotides, the CDR3 is TGTGCCTGGAGATCCGGACTAGCGGGGCCGCGAGATACGCAGTATTTT. Based on the CDR3 plus reference TRBV30 and TRBJ2-3, the full variable domain is SQTIHQWPATLVQPVGSPLSLECTVEGTSNPNLYWYRQAAGRGLQLLFYSVGIGQISSEVPQNLSASRPQDRQFILSSKKLLLSDSGFYLCAWRSGLAGPRDTQYFGPGTRLTVL.

The chain is built from TRBV9 and TRBJ2-1; no firm D call. With the DNA end fitting TRBJ2-7 better, the J assignment may be wrong. This CDR3 contains 14 residues. Per germline, CDR1 SGDLS and CDR2 YYNGEE. This CDR3 reads CASSVEPAPNEQYF. The CDR3 nucleotides read TGTGCCAGCAGCGTAGAGCCAGCGCCGAACGAGCAGTACTTC.

The rearrangement links TRBV29-1 to TRBJ2-5; either TRBD1 or TRBD2 may supply D (5 bases each). The DNA end favors TRBJ2-1, so the J call may be wrong. The CDR3 extends over 14 amino acids. CDR1 and CDR2 (germline): SQVTM, ANQGSEA. CDR3 residues: CSVKPGRGFNEQFF. As DNA, the CDR3 is TGCAGCGTAAAACCGGGACGGGGTTTCAATGAGCAGTTCTTC.

CDR3 sequence (DNA): TGCGCCAGCAGCTCGGCCGACAGGGAACAAGAGACCCAGTACTTC. This encodes CASSSADREQETQYF. The chain joins TRBV5-1 to TRBJ2-5; 7 bases are shared with TRBD1. The CDR3 has 15 residues. CDR1 is SGHRS and CDR2 is YFSETQ in the germline V gene. The V segment lost 3 bases and the J segment 2 bases; nucleotides outside the gene matches: 7.

This clonotype appeared many times. The chain carries TRBV6-2 or TRBV6-3 and TRBJ1-2; TRBD1 matches 7 bases. The CDR3 length is 13 residues. Germline V gene sequence: CDR1 MNHEY, CDR2 SVGEGT. V was clipped by 2 bases and J by 6 bases; unmatched bases: 3. CDR3 protein: CASSYATGNGYTF. CDR3 coding DNA: TGTGCCAGCAGTTACGCGACAGGGAATGGCTACACCTTC.

J is TRBJ1-6 and V is TRBV6-1, with D hard to call. The CDR3 sequence is 13 residues long. Trimming removed 5 bases at V and 9 bases at J, with 11 bases between. CDR1 and CDR2 from the germline V gene are MNHNS and SASEGT. The DNA of the CDR3 is TGTGCCAGCAGTTCAGGAGAGGTTTCACCCCTCCACTTT. It is translated as CASSSGEVSPLHF.

In its sample, this clonotype was seen a few times. The gene calls are TRBV29-1 and TRBJ1-1; D unclear. The CDR3 covers 12 residues. Germline CDR1 is SQVTM and CDR2 is ANQGSEA. V lost 6 bases to trimming and J lost 3 bases, with 11 bases between them. The CDR3 sequence: CSVLGLYTEAFF. The CDR3 DNA reads TGCAGCGTGCTTGGTCTCTACACTGAAGCTTTCTTT.

The rearrangement links TRBV6-6 to TRBJ2-5; no clear D gene. With the DNA end fitting TRBJ2-1 better, the J assignment may be wrong. The CDR3 is made up of 15 amino acids. Germline V gene lookup returns CDR1 MNHNY and CDR2 SVGAGI (reference sequence). The CDR3 loop reads CASSPAPGIYNEQFF. CDR3 in DNA: TGTGCCAGCAGTCCCGCCCCAGGCATCTACAATGAGCAGTTCTTC.

The V call is TRBV29-1, the J call TRBJ2-3, with D possibly called TRBD1 or TRBD2 (5 bases each). From germline, CDR1 is SQVTM and CDR2 ANQGSEA. The CDR3 covers 12 residues. Trimming left V 4 bases short and J 4 bases short, with 9 bases between. The CDR3 sequence is CSVVRGADTQYF. DNA of the CDR3: TGCAGCGTTGTCCGGGGCGCAGATACGCAGTATTTT.

The V and J genes are TRBV9 and TRBJ1-3; no clear D gene. V was cut by 3 bases and J by 0 bases, with 10 bases left in between. Germline V gives CDR1 SGDLS, CDR2 YYNGEE. This CDR3 has 15 amino acids. CDR3 coding DNA: TGTGCCAGCAGCGGAACAGCGAGCTCTGGAAACACCATATATTTT. It codes for CASSGTASSGNTIYF. The variable domain in full, completed from reference TRBV9 and TRBJ1-3, reads DSGVTQTPKHLITATGQRVTLRCSPRSGDLSVYWYQQSLDQGLQFLIQYYNGEERAKGNILERFSAQQFPDLHSELNLSSLELGDSALYFCASSGTASSGNTIYFGEGSWLTVV.

CDR3 sequence: CASSPRTYYNNSPLHF. The CDR3 DNA is TGTGCCAGCAGCCCACGGACGTATTACAATAATTCACCCCTCCACTTT. The J gene is TRBJ1-6, the V gene TRBV14; the D is unclear. The CDR3 sequence is 16 residues long. Germline CDR1 and CDR2: SGHDN and FVKESK. Trimming pared 4 bases from V and 5 bases from J, leaving 15 bases between.

This clonotype occurred a few times. CDR3 DNA: TGCGCCAGCACCAAGCGGGGGGGGGAGACCCAGTACTTC. Translating gives CASTKRGGETQYF. The rearrangement uses TRBV5-1 and TRBJ2-5, with 10 bases fitting TRBD2. This CDR3 comprises 13 residues. The germline CDR1 and CDR2 sequences are SGHRS and YFSETQ. V shed 6 bases and J 5 bases; nucleotides not matched to a gene: 4.

This clonotype has more than one count but fewer than ten. The V call is TRBV29-1, the J call TRBJ2-1; TRBD2 aligns across 7 bases. V lost 7 bases to trimming and J lost 2 bases; unmatched junction nucleotides: 8. This CDR3 region has 14 residues. The germline gives CDR1 SQVTM, CDR2 ANQGSEA. CDR3 DNA sequence: TGCAGCGCCCCGGGGGGATCTCCCTACAATGAGCAGTTCTTC. It is translated as CSAPGGSPYNEQFF.

This chain connects TRBV20-1 to TRBJ2-1, with D perhaps TRBD1 or TRBD2 (5 bases each). The J call is in doubt because the DNA end fits TRBJ2-7 better. The CDR3 spans 14 residues. Germline values: CDR1 DFQATT, CDR2 SNEGSKA (reference sequence). The CDR3 DNA follows: TGCAGTGCTAGAGTACCGGGACCAGACGGCGAGCAGTACTTC. Translating it yields CSARVPGPDGEQYF.

This chain joins TRBV29-1 and TRBJ2-7; D gene unclear. Trimming left V 0 bases short and J 0 bases short, with 9 bases between. CDR3 length: 14 residues. The germline V gene has CDR1 SQVTM and CDR2 ANQGSEA. CDR3 loop: CSVEEGHTSYEQYF. The CDR3 DNA is TGCAGCGTTGAAGAGGGTCACACCTCCTACGAGCAGTACTTC.

The chain employs TRBV15 and TRBJ2-3; tentative D call: TRBD1 (6 bases). The CDR3 extends over 17 amino acids. CDR1 is LNHNV, CDR2 YYDKDF, per germline (reference sequence). V lost 0 bases and J lost 2, with 15 bases in between. The CDR3 reads CATSRDRRGRDTDTQYF. The DNA for the CDR3 is TGTGCCACCAGCAGAGATCGCAGGGGTAGAGACACAGATACGCAGTATTTT. The full variable domain, its missing parts supplied by reference TRBV15 and TRBJ2-3, is DAMVIQNPRYQVTQFGKPVTLSCSQTLNHNVMYWYQQKSSQAPKLLFHYYDKDFNNEADTPDNFQSRRPNTSFCFLDIRSPGLGDTAMYLCATSRDRRGRDTDTQYFGPGTRLTVL.

This clonotype has only a few counts. V is TRBV27 and J is TRBJ1-2; no firm D call. V gave up 6 bases and J gave up 0 bases, with 11 bases separating them. The CDR3 length is 14 residues. The germline V gene encodes CDR1 MNHEY and CDR2 SMNVEV (reference sequence). For the CDR3, the DNA is TGTGCCAGCAGCCCCCGGGATGCTAACTATGGCTACACCTTC. Its translation is CASSPRDANYGYTF.

V and J are TRBV7-2 and TRBJ2-5; weak D call: TRBD2 (5 bases). The germline V and J ends were trimmed by 1 base and 2 bases, with 14 bases remaining between them. This CDR3 has 16 residues. CDR1 is SGHTA and CDR2 is FQGNSA in the germline V gene. The DNA of the CDR3 is TGTGCCAGCAGCTTAGAGGCAGGCCCGGGGCAAGAGACCCAGTACTTC. Translated: CASSLEAGPGQETQYF.

The genes are TRBV29-1 and TRBJ2-5, with TRBD2 identical over 11 bases. The V gene end was trimmed by 3 bases and the J gene end by 2 bases; junction bases not matched to a gene: 8. From germline, CDR1 is SQVTM and CDR2 ANQGSEA. The CDR3 length is 16 residues. In nucleotides, the CDR3 is TGCAGCGTTGACATAGCGGGGGGGCCGGAGCAAGAGACCCAGTACTTC. Translating it yields CSVDIAGGPEQETQYF.